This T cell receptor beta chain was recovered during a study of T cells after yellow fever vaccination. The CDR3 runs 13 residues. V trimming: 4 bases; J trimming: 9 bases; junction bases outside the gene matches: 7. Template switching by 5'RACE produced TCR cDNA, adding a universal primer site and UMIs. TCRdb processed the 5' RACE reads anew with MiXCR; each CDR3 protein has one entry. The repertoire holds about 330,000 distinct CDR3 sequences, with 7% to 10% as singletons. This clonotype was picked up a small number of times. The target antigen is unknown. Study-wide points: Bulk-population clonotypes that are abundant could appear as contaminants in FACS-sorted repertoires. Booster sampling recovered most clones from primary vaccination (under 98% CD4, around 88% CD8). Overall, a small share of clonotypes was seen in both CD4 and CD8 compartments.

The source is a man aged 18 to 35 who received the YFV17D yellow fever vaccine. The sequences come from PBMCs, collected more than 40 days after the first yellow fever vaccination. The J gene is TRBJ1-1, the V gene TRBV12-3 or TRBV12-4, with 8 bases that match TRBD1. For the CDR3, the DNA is TGTGCCAGCAGTTACCTGGACAGGGCTAAAGCTTTCTTT. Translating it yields CASSYLDRAKAFF.